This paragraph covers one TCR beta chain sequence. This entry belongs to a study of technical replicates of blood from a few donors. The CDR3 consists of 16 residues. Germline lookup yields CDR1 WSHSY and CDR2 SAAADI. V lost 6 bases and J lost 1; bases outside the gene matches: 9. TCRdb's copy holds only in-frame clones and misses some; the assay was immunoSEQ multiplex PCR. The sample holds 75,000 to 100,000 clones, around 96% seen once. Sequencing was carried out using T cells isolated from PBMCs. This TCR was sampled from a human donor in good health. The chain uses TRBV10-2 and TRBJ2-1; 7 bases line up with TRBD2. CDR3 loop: CASSAAGAPSYNEQFF. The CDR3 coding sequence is TGCGCCAGCAGCGCGGCGGGAGCCCCTTCCTACAATGAGCAGTTCTTC.